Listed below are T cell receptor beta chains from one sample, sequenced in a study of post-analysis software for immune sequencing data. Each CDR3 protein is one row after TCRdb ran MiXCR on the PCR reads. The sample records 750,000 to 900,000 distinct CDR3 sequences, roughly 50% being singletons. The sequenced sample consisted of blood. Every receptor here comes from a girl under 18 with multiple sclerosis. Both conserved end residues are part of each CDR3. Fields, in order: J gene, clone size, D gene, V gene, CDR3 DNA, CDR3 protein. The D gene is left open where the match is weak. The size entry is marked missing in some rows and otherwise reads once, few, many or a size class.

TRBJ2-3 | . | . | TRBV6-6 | TGTGCCAGCAGCCTCGACCAGACAGATACGCAGTATTTT | CASSLDQTDTQYF
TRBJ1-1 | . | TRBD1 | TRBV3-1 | TGTGCCAGCAGCCAGACCCCAGGGGGGGTCGCTGAAGCTTTCTTT | CASSQTPGGVAEAFF
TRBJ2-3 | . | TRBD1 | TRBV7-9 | TGTGCCAGCTTCTTACGGGCAGGGGGAAGCACGGATACGCAGTATTTT | CASFLRAGGSTDTQYF
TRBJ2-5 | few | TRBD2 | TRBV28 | TGTGCCAGCAGTTCCCCTAGCGGGGGGCCCCAAGAGACCCAGTACTTC | CASSSPSGGPQETQYF
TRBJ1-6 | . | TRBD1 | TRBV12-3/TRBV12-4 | TGTGCCAGCAGGACCGGGACAGGGTCGGGTTCACCCCTCCACTTT | CASRTGTGSGSPLHF
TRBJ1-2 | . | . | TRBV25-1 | TGTGCCAGCAGGGCGAGGGGACGGGTCGATTATGGCTACACCTTC | CASRARGRVDYGYTF
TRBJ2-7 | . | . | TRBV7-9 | TGTGCCAGCAACAAGGACGAGTACGAGCAGTACTTC | CASNKDEYEQYF
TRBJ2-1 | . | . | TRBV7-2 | TGTGCCAGCAGCCATCCTAGGAATGAGCAGTTCTTC | CASSHPRNEQFF
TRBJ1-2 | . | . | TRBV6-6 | TGTGCCAGCAGTTACTTCTATGGGGTAAACTATGGCTACACCTTC | CASSYFYGVNYGYTF
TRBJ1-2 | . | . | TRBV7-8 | TGTGCCAGCAGCTTAGGGACAGACCCTAACTATGGCTACACCTTC | CASSLGTDPNYGYTF
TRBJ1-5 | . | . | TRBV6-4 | TGTGCCACCAGTAAGGGCGCGGGTCAGCCCCAGCATTTT | CATSKGAGQPQHF
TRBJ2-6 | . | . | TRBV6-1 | TGTGCCAGCAGCTCGTTATGGGTGTTAGTGACCCCTGGGGCCAACGTCCTGACTTTC | CASSSLWVLVTPGANVLTF
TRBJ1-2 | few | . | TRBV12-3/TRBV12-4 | TGTGCCAGCAGTTTTAAGCGATTCTATGGCTACACCTTC | CASSFKRFYGYTF
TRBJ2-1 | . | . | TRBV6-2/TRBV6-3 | TGTGCCAGCAGTGAGAGATGGGGCGCGAATGAGCAGTTCTTC | CASSERWGANEQFF
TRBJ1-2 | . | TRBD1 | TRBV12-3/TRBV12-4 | TGTGCCAGCAGTTCCTTCGTTGGACAGGGGGCTAATGGCTACACCTTC | CASSSFVGQGANGYTF
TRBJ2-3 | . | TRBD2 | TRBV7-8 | TGTGCCAGCAGCTTAGGCGGACTAGCGGGAGGGAGAATGAGAACAGATACGCAGTATTTT | CASSLGGLAGGRMRTDTQYF
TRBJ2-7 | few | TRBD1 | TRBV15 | TGTGCCACCAGCCCCGACAGGGGAGGCAACGAGCAGTACTTC | CATSPDRGGNEQYF
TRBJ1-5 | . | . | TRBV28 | TGTGCCAGCAGCCCCCAGGGATTCAATCAGCCCCAGCATTTT | CASSPQGFNQPQHF
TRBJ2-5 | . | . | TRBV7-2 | TGTGCCAGCAGCTTTCTCCGGGACAAACAAGAGACCCAGTACTTC | CASSFLRDKQETQYF
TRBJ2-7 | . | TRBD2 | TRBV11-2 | TGTGCCAGCAGCTTAGTGGGGGGACTAGGAGGCGAGCAGTACTTC | CASSLVGGLGGEQYF
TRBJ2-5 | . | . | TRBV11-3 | TGTGCCAGCAGCGACTACTTTAGCGAGACCCAGTACTTC | CASSDYFSETQYF
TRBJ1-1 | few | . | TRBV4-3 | TGCGCCAGCAGCCAAGTAGCAGAAACAACCTATATGAACACTGAAGCTTTCTTT | CASSQVAETTYMNTEAFF
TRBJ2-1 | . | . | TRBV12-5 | TGTGCTAGTGGCCCCTCAGACAGGTACAATGAGCAGTTCTTC | CASGPSDRYNEQFF
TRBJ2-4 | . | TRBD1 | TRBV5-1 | TGCGCCAGCAGCTCCATACAGGGGGCCAAAAACATTCAGTACTTC | CASSSIQGAKNIQYF
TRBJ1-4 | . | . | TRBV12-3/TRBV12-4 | TGTGCCAGCAGTTGGGTTGATGAAAAACTGTTTTTT | CASSWVDEKLFF
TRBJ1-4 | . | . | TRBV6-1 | TGTGCCAGCAGTGAACCGCCCAACCTGAATGAAAAACTGTTTTTT | CASSEPPNLNEKLFF
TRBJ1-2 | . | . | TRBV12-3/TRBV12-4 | TGTGCCAGCACTCCGACAAGACCGGCAGGCTTCTATGGCTACACCTTC | CASTPTRPAGFYGYTF
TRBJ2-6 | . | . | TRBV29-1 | TGCAGCGTTGAAGACCTCCACTCTGGGGCCAACGTCCTGACTTTC | CSVEDLHSGANVLTF
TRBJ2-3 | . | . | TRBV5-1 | TGCGCCAGCAGCTTGGAATACAGAAGCACAGATACGCAGTATTTT | CASSLEYRSTDTQYF
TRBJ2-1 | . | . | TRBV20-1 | TGCAGTGCTAGAGAAGGAGAGTCCCGGGGTGATGAGCAGTTCTTC | CSAREGESRGDEQFF
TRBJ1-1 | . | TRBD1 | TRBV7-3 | TGTGCCAGCAGTTACAGGGGGCAATCGAACACTGAAGCTTTCTTT | CASSYRGQSNTEAFF
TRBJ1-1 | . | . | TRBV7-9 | TGTGCCAGCAGCTTTGGTTCCACAGGGCAGGGTGAAGCTTTCTTT | CASSFGSTGQGEAFF
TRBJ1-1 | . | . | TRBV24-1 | TGTGCCACCAGTGACGCATTGAACACTGAAGCTTTCTTT | CATSDALNTEAFF
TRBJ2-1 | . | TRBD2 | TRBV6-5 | TGTGCCAGCAGTTACTCGACGGGACTAGCGTCCCGCGGGGAGCAGTTCTTC | CASSYSTGLASRGEQFF
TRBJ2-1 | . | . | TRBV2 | TGTGCCAGCAGGCTCAATGGCCATGAGCAGTTCTTC | CASRLNGHEQFF
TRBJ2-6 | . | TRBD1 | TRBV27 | TGTGCCAGCAGGGGACAGGTGCTCTCTGGGGCCAACGTCCTGACTTTC | CASRGQVLSGANVLTF
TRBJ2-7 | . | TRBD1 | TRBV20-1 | TGCAGTGCTAGGGGAACAGGGGGCTCGTACGAGCAGTACTTC | CSARGTGGSYEQYF